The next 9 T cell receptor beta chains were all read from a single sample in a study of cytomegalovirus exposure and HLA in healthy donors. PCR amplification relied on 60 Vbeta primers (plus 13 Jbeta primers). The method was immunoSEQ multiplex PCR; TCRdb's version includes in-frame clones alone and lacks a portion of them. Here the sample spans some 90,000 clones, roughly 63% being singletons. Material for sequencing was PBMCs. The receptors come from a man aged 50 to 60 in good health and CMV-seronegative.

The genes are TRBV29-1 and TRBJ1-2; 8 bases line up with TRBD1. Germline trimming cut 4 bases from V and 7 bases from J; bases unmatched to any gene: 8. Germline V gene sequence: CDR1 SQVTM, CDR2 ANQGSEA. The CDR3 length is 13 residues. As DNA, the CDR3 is TGCAGCGTTGGAAGCACAGGGGGACTTGGCTACACCTTC. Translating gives CSVGSTGGLGYTF. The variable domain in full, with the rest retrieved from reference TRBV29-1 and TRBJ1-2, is SAVISQKPSRDICQRGTSLTIQCQVDSQVTMMFWYRQQPGQSLTLIATANQGSEATYESGFVIDKFPISRPNLTFSTLTVSNMSPEDSSIYLCSVGSTGGLGYTFGSGTRLTVV.

CDR3: CASSLGQGGPNTEAFF. CDR3 DNA sequence: TGTGCCAGCAGCTTAGGACAGGGTGGTCCGAACACTGAAGCTTTCTTT. This chain links TRBV5-4 with TRBJ1-1, with 8 positions matching TRBD1. The germline CDR1 and CDR2 sequences are SGHNT and YYREEE (reference sequence). Unmatched junction bases numbered 7, after V lost 2 bases and J lost 1 base. This CDR3 contains 16 residues.

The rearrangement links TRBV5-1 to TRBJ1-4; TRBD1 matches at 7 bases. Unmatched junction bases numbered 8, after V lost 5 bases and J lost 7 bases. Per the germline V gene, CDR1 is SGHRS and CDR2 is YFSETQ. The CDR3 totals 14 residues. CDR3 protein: CASSLRQGSEKLFF. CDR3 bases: TGCGCCAGCAGTTTGAGACAGGGTAGTGAAAAACTGTTTTTT.

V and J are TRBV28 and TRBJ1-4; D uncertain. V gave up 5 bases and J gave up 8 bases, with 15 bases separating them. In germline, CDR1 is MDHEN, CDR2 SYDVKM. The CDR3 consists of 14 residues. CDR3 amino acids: CASSPGGQQEKLFF. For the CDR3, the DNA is TGTGCCAGCAGTCCTGGCGGGCAACAGGAAAAACTGTTTTTT.

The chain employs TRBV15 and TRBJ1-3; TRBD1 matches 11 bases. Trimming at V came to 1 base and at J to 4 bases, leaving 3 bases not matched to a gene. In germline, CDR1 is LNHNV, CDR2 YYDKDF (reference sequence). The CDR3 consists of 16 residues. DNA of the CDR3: TGTGCCACCAGCAGAGGGGACAGGGGGGGCGGAAACACCATATATTTT. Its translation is CATSRGDRGGGNTIYF.

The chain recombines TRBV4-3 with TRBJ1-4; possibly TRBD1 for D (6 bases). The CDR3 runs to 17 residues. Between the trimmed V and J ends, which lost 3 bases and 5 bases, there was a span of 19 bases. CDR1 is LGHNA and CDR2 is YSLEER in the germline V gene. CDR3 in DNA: TGCGCCAGCAGCCAGGGGGCAGGGTCTTACCGAAATGAAAAACTGTTTTTT. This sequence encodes CASSQGAGSYRNEKLFF.

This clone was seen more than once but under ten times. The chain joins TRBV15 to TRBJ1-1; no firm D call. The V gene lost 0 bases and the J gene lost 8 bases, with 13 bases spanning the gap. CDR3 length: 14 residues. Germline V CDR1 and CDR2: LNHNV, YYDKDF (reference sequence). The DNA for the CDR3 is TGTGCCACCAGCAGAGATCGCACTTATCTGGAAGCTTTCTTT. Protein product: CATSRDRTYLEAFF.

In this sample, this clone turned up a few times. In nucleotides, the CDR3 is TGCGCCAGCAGCCCAGCGGGACAGGGAAGAGAGACCCAGTACTTC. Its translation is CASSPAGQGRETQYF. The rearrangement links TRBV5-1 to TRBJ2-5, with 9 bases lining up with TRBD1. V lost 4 bases, J lost 4 bases, and 8 bases stayed unmatched. Germline V CDR1 and CDR2: SGHRS, YFSETQ. The CDR3 runs 15 residues.

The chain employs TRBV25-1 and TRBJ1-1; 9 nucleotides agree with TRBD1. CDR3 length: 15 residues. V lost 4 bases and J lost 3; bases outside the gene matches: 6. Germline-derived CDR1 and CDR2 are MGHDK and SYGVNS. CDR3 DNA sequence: TGTGCCAGCAGTGCCGCCGGGACAGGGCACACTGAAGCTTTCTTT. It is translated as CASSAAGTGHTEAFF.